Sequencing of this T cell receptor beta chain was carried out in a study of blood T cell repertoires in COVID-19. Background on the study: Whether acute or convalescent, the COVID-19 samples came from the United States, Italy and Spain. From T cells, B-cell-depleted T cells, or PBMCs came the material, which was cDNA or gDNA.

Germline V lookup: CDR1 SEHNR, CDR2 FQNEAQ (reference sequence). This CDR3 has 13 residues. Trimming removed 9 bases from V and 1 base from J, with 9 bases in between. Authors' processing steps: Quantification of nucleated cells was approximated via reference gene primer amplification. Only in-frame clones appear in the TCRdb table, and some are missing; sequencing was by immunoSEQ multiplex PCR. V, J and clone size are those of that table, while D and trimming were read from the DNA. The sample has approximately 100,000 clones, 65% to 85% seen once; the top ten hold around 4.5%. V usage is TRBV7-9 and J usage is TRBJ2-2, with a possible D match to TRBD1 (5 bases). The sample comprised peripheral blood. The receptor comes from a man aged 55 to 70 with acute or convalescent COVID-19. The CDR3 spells CASAGQNTGELFF. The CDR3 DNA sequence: TGTGCCAGTGCTGGACAGAACACCGGGGAGCTGTTTTTT. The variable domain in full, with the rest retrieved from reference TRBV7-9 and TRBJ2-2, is DTGVSQNPRHKITKRGQNVTFRCDPISEHNRLYWYRQTLGQGPEFLTYFQNEAQLEKSRLLSDRFSAERPKGSFSTLEIQRTEQGDSAMYLCASAGQNTGELFFGEGSRLTVL.